Here is one T cell receptor (beta chain) with its context. Its antigen remains undetermined. No much larger clonotype is one base removed from it; base qualities were not supplied. CDR1 and CDR2 were assigned from the germline V gene (reference sequence) as DFQATT and SNEGSKA. The junction shows trimming of 5 bases on V and 7 bases on J, and the gene matches do not reach 4 bases of it. The CDR3, from cysteine to phenylalanine, totals 11 residues. Only CDR3 DNA remains: 33 bases, in frame from the first base. This sample stems from a study of T cell responses to AZD1222 COVID-19 vaccine (dated by TCRdb to the early 2020s). The study in broad terms: AZD1222 recipients whose second dose came at about 4 weeks and those whose second dose came at about 12 weeks were combined into one group, since spike-specific TCR depth and breadth did not differ between the two schedules. TCR sequencing was performed for more than 230 trial participants, of whom about 200 were given two doses of AZD1222 and some 25 were given two doses of MenACWY control vaccine. Trial participants were enrolled into age subgroups of 18-55, 56-69 and 70-plus years, which contained about 150, 27 and 61 TCR-sequenced participants, respectively. Study-wide findings and limitations: In the small 56-69-year group, the increase in depth fell short of significance, most likely because of low power. Because no samples from the day 14 peak response were available, repertoires could be characterized only after the peak T cell response. CD4 TCRs associated with the vaccine covered the entire spike protein, and the dominant responses were in regions 160-218 and 743-854. Nearly half of unique spike-specific TCRs reportedly recognized epitopes outside regions mutated in the B.1.351 and B.1.1.7 variants. Conclusions about previously exposed vaccinees are limited, since just six AZD1222 recipients were seropositive for SARS-CoV-2 at baseline. Spike-specific TCR breadth and depth rose significantly after two AZD1222 doses compared with day 0 and with MenACWY recipients. Most participants were white British and females outnumbered males, and the authors suggested that clonal diversity may have been underestimated.

The sample's time point label, in plain terms: baseline before first vaccination. Vaccinee samples were obtained from the UK trials COV001 and COV002, which included a single-blind randomized controlled phase 2/3 trial of AZD1222 (ChAdOx1 nCoV-19) in healthy adults. For TCRbeta chain sequencing, PBMC samples were collected from trial participants at day 0 and at day 28 after the second dose. The CDR3 regions of human TCRbeta chains were subjected to immunosequencing. The study's own analysis went as follows. TCRs in the repertoires were compared against a reference library of SARS-CoV-2-specific TCRs that had been generated with the MIRA antigen-specificity platform. Breadth was defined as the fraction of unique TCRs that were SARS-CoV-2-associated. Depth was defined as the fraction of total T cells that were SARS-CoV-2-associated. Using the MIRA data, every spike-specific TCR was mapped to the spike region that the TCR reacted to and assigned to either a CD4 or a CD8 class. Log10-transformed breadth and depth values were compared by one-way ANOVA with Sidak's multiple comparisons tests. Here the immuneACCESS table is served through TCRdb, limited to in-frame sequences with V and J called. Missing clones are a known gap in these copies; in checked studies unresolved V genes cover under half, and the rest lacks a known reason. The V and J calls and clone size are taken from that table; D and trimming were inferred from the DNA. The sample table shows more than 100,000 clones, and about 87% are seen once. 20% to 25% of the sample rests with the top ten.

Sample: peripheral blood, taken on day 0 of AZD1222 vaccination. Here the chain combines TRBV20-1 and TRBJ2-5; 7 central bases correspond to TRBD1. This TCR was sampled from an adult in good health. The CDR3 region: CSAWDSPTQYF. DNA sequence: TGCAGTGCTTGGGACAGCCCGACCCAGTACTTC.